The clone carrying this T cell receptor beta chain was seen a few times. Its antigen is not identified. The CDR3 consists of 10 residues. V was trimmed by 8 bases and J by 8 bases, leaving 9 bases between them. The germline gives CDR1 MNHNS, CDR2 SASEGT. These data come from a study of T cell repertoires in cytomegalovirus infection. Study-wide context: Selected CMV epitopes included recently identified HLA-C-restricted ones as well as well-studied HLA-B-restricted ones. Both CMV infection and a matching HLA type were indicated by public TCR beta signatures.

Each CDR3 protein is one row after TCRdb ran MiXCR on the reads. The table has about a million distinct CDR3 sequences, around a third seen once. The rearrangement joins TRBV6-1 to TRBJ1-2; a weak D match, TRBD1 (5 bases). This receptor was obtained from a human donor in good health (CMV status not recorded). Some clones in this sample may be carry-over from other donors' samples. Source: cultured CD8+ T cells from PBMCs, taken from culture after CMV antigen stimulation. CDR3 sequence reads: CASEGNGYTF. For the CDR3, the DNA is TGTGCCAGCGAGGGGAACGGCTACACCTTC.